The clone carrying this T cell receptor (beta chain) was counted only a few times. The time point here: newly diagnosed GD, antithyroid drugs for less than 3 months. PBMC-derived RNA was used for the TCR library. Graves' disease diagnoses followed American Thyroid Association guidelines. This record comes from a study of regulatory T cells in long-lasting Graves disease. Researchers made TCR beta libraries by using iRepertoire HTBI primers and running Arm-PCR on CDR3 regions. Each CDR3 protein is one row after TCRdb ran MiXCR on the multiplex PCR reads. The sample contains 450,000 to 600,000 distinct CDR3 sequences, roughly 16% of which appear only once. The CDR3 sequence is 15 residues long. The ends lost 0 bases at V and 8 bases at J; junction bases unmatched: 9. Germline-derived CDR1 and CDR2 are DFQATT and SNEGSKA (reference sequence). The data also belong to a second study, concerning T cells in Graves' hyperthyroidism and ophthalmopathy. That source reports: Hyperthyroidism patients were newly diagnosed, had disease duration under 2 months, and were aged 18 to 65 years.

The TCR originated in a man aged 40-55 years with Graves disease. The sequencing used peripheral blood mononuclear cells (PBMCs), collected at new diagnosis, from a patient treated with antithyroid drugs. The V and J genes are TRBV20-1 and TRBJ2-1; TRBD2 matches at 8 bases. CDR3: CSARDPGTSGYEQFF. CDR3 sequence (DNA): TGCAGTGCTAGAGATCCGGGTACTAGCGGCTATGAGCAGTTCTTC.